The next 19 T cell receptor beta chains were all read from a single sample in a study of technical replicates of blood from a few donors. Profiling relied on immunoSEQ multiplex PCR, and the TCRdb table lists in-frame clones only, not all of them. The sample has about 83,000 clones, around 96% seen once. The sequenced material came from T cells isolated from PBMCs. These receptors were obtained from a human donor in good health.

The chain is built from TRBV6-1 and TRBJ1-1; 7 bases match TRBD1. V was clipped by 8 bases and J by 5 bases; unmatched bases: 8. Germline-derived CDR1 and CDR2 are MNHNS and SASEGT. The CDR3 covers 13 residues. CDR3 coding DNA: TGTGCCAGCTCCACAGGGGCTGGGACTGAAGCTTTCTTT. Its protein product is CASSTGAGTEAFF.

The V and J genes are TRBV29-1 and TRBJ1-2; TRBD1 aligns across 12 bases. Germline V gene sequence: CDR1 SQVTM, CDR2 ANQGSEA. With 7 bases clipped from V and 4 bases from J, the junction kept 13 bases outside the gene matches. The length of the CDR3 is 16 residues. CDR3 sequence: CSAAGTGGAPAYGYTF. CDR3 DNA sequence: TGCAGCGCCGCCGGGACAGGGGGCGCGCCGGCCTATGGCTACACCTTC.

This sequence joins TRBV7-2 and TRBJ2-7, with 7 bases fitting TRBD2. Per the germline V gene, CDR1 is SGHTA and CDR2 is FQGNSA. The CDR3 totals 13 residues. After removal of 6 bases from V and 2 bases from J, the junction contained 4 bases not matched to a gene. CDR3 sequence reads: CASRASGTYEQYF. The CDR3 DNA is TGTGCCAGCAGGGCTAGCGGAACCTACGAGCAGTACTTC.

V usage is TRBV4-3 and J usage is TRBJ2-3, with TRBD2 matching over 10 bases. After removal of 0 bases from V and 4 bases from J, the junction contained 7 bases not matched to a gene. CDR1 is LGHNA and CDR2 is YSLEER in the germline V gene. The CDR3 covers 17 residues. The CDR3 protein is CASSQDPTSGTSDTQYF. In DNA, the CDR3 is TGCGCCAGCAGCCAAGATCCTACTAGCGGGACCTCAGATACGCAGTATTTT.

The genes are TRBV13 and TRBJ2-7; D unclear. This CDR3 has 13 residues. CDR1 is PRHDT and CDR2 is FYEKMQ in the germline V gene (reference sequence). The V end lost 0 bases, the J end lost 2 bases, and 5 bases lay between the germline ends. CDR3 region: CASSLGHPYEQYF. The CDR3, as DNA: TGTGCCAGCAGCTTAGGCCATCCCTACGAGCAGTACTTC.

Only one count was recorded for this clone. This chain connects TRBV2 to TRBJ1-1; no clear D gene. V was shortened by 7 bases and J by 4 bases, with 13 bases between the two germline ends. The CDR3 covers 13 residues. The germline V gene encodes CDR1 SNHLY and CDR2 FYNNEI. The CDR3 here is CASMLPEGTEAFF. The CDR3 DNA reads as TGTGCCAGCATGCTTCCGGAGGGCACTGAAGCTTTCTTT.

The chain joins TRBV19 to TRBJ1-2; 10 bases are a match to TRBD1. Germline CDR1 is LNHDA and CDR2 is SQIVND (reference sequence). Trimming at V came to 4 bases and at J to 8 bases, leaving 10 bases not matched to a gene. CDR3 length: 15 residues. The CDR3 coding sequence is TGTGCCAGTAGTAGGGGGACAGGGGCCCGCGGGGGCTACACCTTC. Its translation: CASSRGTGARGGYTF.

This chain links TRBV6-6 with TRBJ1-2; D unresolved. Trimming stripped 4 bases from V and 2 bases from J, with 8 bases between. Germline loops: CDR1 MNHNY, CDR2 SVGAGI (reference sequence). This CDR3 contains 13 residues. The CDR3 sequence is CASSFSTNYGYTF. The CDR3 bases are TGTGCCAGCAGTTTTTCTACCAACTATGGCTACACCTTC.

The chain employs TRBV4-3 and TRBJ2-1; D uncertain. Germline V gene data show CDR1 as LGHNA and CDR2 as YSLEER. This CDR3 comprises 16 residues. The ends were cut back, 0 bases at V and 3 bases at J, with 12 bases in the middle. CDR3 loop: CASSQDSTWNYNEQFF. For the CDR3, the DNA is TGCGCCAGCAGCCAAGATTCGACATGGAACTACAATGAGCAGTTCTTC.

This rearrangement joins TRBV6-1 to TRBJ1-1; 7 bases line up with TRBD1. CDR1 and CDR2 from the germline V gene are MNHNS and SASEGT. The ends lost 3 bases at V and 0 bases at J; junction bases unmatched: 4. The CDR3 consists of 15 residues. The CDR3 is CASSDLQGLNTEAFF. CDR3 nucleotides: TGTGCCAGCAGTGATCTACAGGGGCTGAACACTGAAGCTTTCTTT.

The gene calls are TRBV28 and TRBJ1-2; 11 bases are shared with TRBD1. This CDR3 contains 18 residues. In germline, CDR1 is MDHEN, CDR2 SYDVKM. With 2 bases clipped from V and 3 bases from J, the junction kept 11 bases outside the gene matches. The CDR3, as DNA: TGTGCCAGCAGTTTACCGGGACAGGGGGGGGTCCCTTACTATGGCTACACCTTC. This codes for CASSLPGQGGVPYYGYTF.

The chain carries TRBV7-9 and TRBJ2-1, with TRBD2 matching 11 bases. CDR3 length: 18 amino acids. CDR1 SEHNR and CDR2 FQNEAQ come from the germline V gene (reference sequence). V shed 2 bases, J shed 8 bases, and the junction held 14 bases outside the gene matches. The CDR3 sequence is CASSLLFRRLAGFDEQFF. The DNA for the CDR3 is TGTGCCAGCAGCTTACTTTTCAGGAGACTAGCGGGATTTGATGAGCAGTTCTTC. Variable domain in full (rest from reference TRBV7-9 and TRBJ2-1): DTGVSQNPRHKITKRGQNVTFRCDPISEHNRLYWYRQTLGQGPEFLTYFQNEAQLEKSRLLSDRFSAERPKGSFSTLEIQRTEQGDSAMYLCASSLLFRRLAGFDEQFFGPGTRLTVL.

The chain is built from TRBV13 and TRBJ2-1; perhaps TRBD2 as D (6 bases). V lost 5 bases to trimming and J lost 6 bases, with 23 bases between them. This CDR3 spans 17 amino acids. From germline, CDR1 is PRHDT and CDR2 FYEKMQ (reference sequence). In DNA, the CDR3 is TGTGCCAGCAGCCGAGCGGCGGGAATAGAGGGTGTCAATGAGCAGTTCTTC. Translated: CASSRAAGIEGVNEQFF.

The table lists this clone with a count of one. J is TRBJ1-5 and V is TRBV27; maybe TRBD1 (6 bases). From germline, CDR1 is MNHEY and CDR2 SMNVEV (reference sequence). The V and J ends lost 5 bases and 4 bases respectively, with 9 bases between them. The CDR3 runs 13 residues. DNA of the CDR3: TGTGCCAGCAGTCCTACAGGGAATCAGCCCCAGCATTTT. It translates to CASSPTGNQPQHF.

The chain employs TRBV2 and TRBJ2-1; 10 nucleotides line up with TRBD2. Germline V lookup: CDR1 SNHLY, CDR2 FYNNEI. The CDR3 covers 16 residues. Trimming removed 11 bases from V and 4 bases from J; junction bases left unmatched: 14. The CDR3 reads CAGEGEGTSAYNEQFF. The DNA for the CDR3 is TGTGCCGGCGAAGGAGAGGGGACTAGCGCTTACAATGAGCAGTTCTTC.

The chain links TRBV28 to TRBJ1-2, with unresolved D. Germline values: CDR1 MDHEN, CDR2 SYDVKM. Trimming took off 5 bases at V and 2 bases at J, with 15 bases between the two ends. The CDR3 has 15 residues. Written as DNA, the CDR3 is TGTGCCAGCAGTCCAACCCCTTCGGGAAACTATGGCTACACCTTC. As protein: CASSPTPSGNYGYTF.

The chain carries TRBV15 and TRBJ1-5, with a possible D match to TRBD1 (5 bases). The V end lost 11 bases, the J end lost 6 bases, and 11 bases lay between the germline ends. The germline CDR1 and CDR2 sequences are LNHNV and YYDKDF (reference sequence). This CDR3 is 11 amino acids long. CDR3 region: CAVGGSQPQHF. The CDR3, as DNA: TGTGCCGTGGGGGGGAGTCAGCCCCAGCATTTT.

J is TRBJ2-5 and V is TRBV2; D possibly corresponds to TRBD1 (8 bases). Per germline, CDR1 SNHLY and CDR2 FYNNEI. Deletions cut 6 bases from V and 1 base from J, with 24 bases between. CDR3 length equals 18 residues. CDR3 residues: CASSLIVTGEGVQETQYF. The CDR3 DNA reads as TGTGCCAGCAGCCTTATAGTGACAGGGGAGGGTGTCCAAGAGACCCAGTACTTC.

V usage is TRBV9 and J usage is TRBJ1-1, with TRBD1 identical over 8 bases. The CDR3 is made up of 15 amino acids. The germline CDR1 and CDR2 sequences are SGDLS and YYNGEE. V dropped 0 bases and J dropped 7; count of bases not matched to a gene: 8. This CDR3 is CASSVGGLQGGEAFF. DNA for the CDR3: TGTGCCAGCAGCGTAGGAGGTTTACAGGGGGGTGAAGCTTTCTTT.